What follows are 18 T cell receptor beta chains derived from one specimen sequenced in a study of PD-1 blockade in classical Hodgkin lymphoma. The repertoire was sequenced with immunoSEQ multiplex PCR; TCRdb's copy has only in-frame clones and lacks some. The table shows tens of thousands of clones, with around 88% occurring only once. Exposure to brentuximab vedotin varied, and each patient had relapsed following autologous stem cell transplantation. This specimen was peripheral blood mononuclear cells (PBMCs), taken at baseline. These receptors originate from a human donor with classical Hodgkin lymphoma.

The chain uses TRBV6-1 and TRBJ1-1; 7 nucleotides align to TRBD1. Germline CDR1 and CDR2: MNHNS and SASEGT. The J segment lost 6 bases and the V segment lost 3 bases, leaving 13 bases of the junction unmatched. The CDR3 length is 16 residues. CDR3 sequence (DNA): TGTGCCAGCAGTGAGAACAGGGGACAAGGGAAACCTGAAGCTTTCTTT. Translation gives CASSENRGQGKPEAFF.

The rearrangement links TRBV14 to TRBJ1-2, with no clear D. Germline V gene lookup returns CDR1 SGHDN and CDR2 FVKESK. The CDR3 is made up of 15 amino acids. Trimming removed 1 base from V and 4 bases from J, with 13 bases in between. The CDR3 DNA sequence: TGTGCCAGCAGCCAAGGATGGACTGGCAGCTATGGCTACACCTTC. Its protein product is CASSQGWTGSYGYTF.

V usage is TRBV30 and J usage is TRBJ2-3; D may match TRBD1 or TRBD2 (5 bases each). Trimming removed 5 bases at V and 1 base at J, with 13 bases between. The germline V gene has CDR1 GTSNPN and CDR2 SVGIG (reference sequence). This CDR3 region has 14 residues. In nucleotides, the CDR3 is TGTGCCTGGGGGACCCAAGGTGGCACAGATACGCAGTATTTT. Its protein product is CAWGTQGGTDTQYF. Looking up the rest from reference TRBV30 and TRBJ2-3 gives the full variable domain: SQTIHQWPATLVQPVGSPLSLECTVEGTSNPNLYWYRQAAGRGLQLLFYSVGIGQISSEVPQNLSASRPQDRQFILSSKKLLLSDSGFYLCAWGTQGGTDTQYFGPGTRLTVL.

The table lists this clone with a few counts. V and J are TRBV9 and TRBJ1-3; 7 bases map to TRBD1. CDR3 length: 16 residues. Germline loops: CDR1 SGDLS, CDR2 YYNGEE. V dropped 1 base and J dropped 0; count of bases not matched to a gene: 4. The CDR3 loop reads CASSVQPGGSGNTIYF. The DNA of the CDR3 is TGTGCCAGCAGCGTACAGCCAGGGGGCTCTGGAAACACCATATATTTT.

The chain employs TRBV7-9 and TRBJ2-7; possible D gene TRBD2, 6 bases. Trimming left V 0 bases short and J 4 bases short, with 16 bases between. From germline, CDR1 is SEHNR and CDR2 FQNEAQ (reference sequence). The CDR3 contains 16 residues. In DNA form, the CDR3 reads TGTGCCAGCAGCTTAGCGAGGACAAACGGGAGATACGAGCAGTACTTC. Its protein is CASSLARTNGRYEQYF.

The chain recombines TRBV6-5 with TRBJ1-2; D perhaps matches TRBD1 (6 bases). CDR3 length: 13 residues. The germline gives CDR1 MNHEY, CDR2 SVGAGI. V lost 6 bases, J lost 2 bases, and 10 bases lay in between. CDR3 region: CASRAQGNYGYTF. The CDR3 bases are TGTGCCAGCAGGGCACAGGGAAACTATGGCTACACCTTC.

The chain joins TRBV19 to TRBJ2-3; 10 bases map to TRBD2. V was clipped by 5 bases and J by 3 bases; unmatched bases: 11. The CDR3 spans 17 residues. The germline V gene has CDR1 LNHDA and CDR2 SQIVND (reference sequence). CDR3 in amino acids: CASSSRASGGPTDTQYF. CDR3 sequence (DNA): TGTGCCAGTAGTTCTCGGGCTAGCGGGGGCCCGACAGATACGCAGTATTTT.

This clone has a handful of counts. This chain links TRBV5-1 with TRBJ1-2; 8 nucleotides match TRBD1. This CDR3 has 14 amino acids. Losses at the gene ends were 2 bases for V and 4 bases for J; bases not matched to a gene: 4. Looked up from germline, CDR1 is SGHRS and CDR2 is YFSETQ. CDR3 in amino acids: CASSLEGQGYGYTF. CDR3 bases: TGCGCCAGCAGCTTAGAAGGACAGGGCTATGGCTACACCTTC. Filled out from reference TRBV5-1 and TRBJ1-2, the complete variable domain reads KAGVTQTPRYLIKTRGQQVTLSCSPISGHRSVSWYQQTPGQGLQFLFEYFSETQRNKGNFPGRFSGRQFSNSRSEMNVSTLELGDSALYLCASSLEGQGYGYTFGSGTRLTVV.

The chain couples TRBV6-1 to TRBJ1-6; possible D gene TRBD1, 6 bases. The CDR3 has 16 amino acids. Between the trimmed V and J ends, which lost 4 bases and 7 bases, there was a span of 17 bases. Germline V gene data show CDR1 as MNHNS and CDR2 as SASEGT. CDR3: CASSATYRVRNSPLHF. CDR3 sequence (DNA): TGTGCCAGCAGTGCTACATACAGGGTCCGGAATTCACCCCTCCACTTT.

V is TRBV10-3 and J is TRBJ1-1; a weak D match, TRBD1 (6 bases). V was shortened by 10 bases and J by 1 base, with 10 bases between the two germline ends. CDR1 is ENHRY and CDR2 is SYGVKD in the germline V gene. The CDR3 contains 12 residues. In DNA form, the CDR3 reads TGTGCCACCGAGGGGGAGAACACTGAAGCTTTCTTT. It encodes CATEGENTEAFF.

This chain connects TRBV7-6 to TRBJ2-7; 11 nucleotides match TRBD1. The CDR3 is 15 residues long. V trimming: 5 bases; J trimming: 4 bases; junction bases outside the gene matches: 7. Looked up from germline, CDR1 is SGHVS and CDR2 is FNYEAQ. This CDR3 reads CASSPGTGGNYEQYF. The CDR3 DNA is TGTGCCAGCAGCCCAGGGACAGGGGGGAATTACGAGCAGTACTTC.

This clone was detected once. This rearrangement joins TRBV14 to TRBJ1-4; possible D gene TRBD1, 5 bases. The germline V gene has CDR1 SGHDN and CDR2 FVKESK. The ends were cut back, 1 base at V and 2 bases at J, with 8 bases in the middle. The CDR3 is made up of 15 amino acids. In DNA form, the CDR3 reads TGTGCCAGCAGCCAAGTGGCAGGGACTAATGAAAAACTGTTTTTT. This encodes CASSQVAGTNEKLFF.

In this sample, this clone turned up once. The chain couples TRBV30 to TRBJ1-2; 8 nucleotides line up with TRBD1. The CDR3 has 12 residues. The trim removed 4 bases at V and 8 bases at J, leaving 6 bases unmatched. Germline V gene data show CDR1 as GTSNPN and CDR2 as SVGIG (reference sequence). The CDR3 nucleotides are TGTGCCTGGACAGGGGGCAGGGGAGGCTACACCTTC. Residues: CAWTGGRGGYTF.

The chain is built from TRBV30 and TRBJ1-3, with D perhaps TRBD1 (6 bases). CDR1 and CDR2 (germline): GTSNPN, SVGIG (reference sequence). Trimming shortened V by 4 bases and J by 1 base, and 11 bases separated the two germline ends. This CDR3 comprises 14 residues. Here the CDR3 DNA reads TGTGCCTGGACTATACAGGGTTCTGGAAACACCATATATTTT. Its protein product is CAWTIQGSGNTIYF.

This chain connects TRBV7-9 to TRBJ2-1, with 7 nucleotides matching TRBD2. The V and J ends lost 5 bases and 5 bases, in that order; junction bases with no gene match: 9. This CDR3 has 15 amino acids. The V gene's germline CDR1 is SEHNR and CDR2 FQNEAQ (reference sequence). The CDR3 protein is CASSPRDYENNEQFF. CDR3 in DNA: TGTGCCAGCAGCCCCCGGGACTACGAAAACAATGAGCAGTTCTTC. Full variable domain (rest looked up from reference TRBV7-9 and TRBJ2-1): DTGVSQNPRHKITKRGQNVTFRCDPISEHNRLYWYRQTLGQGPEFLTYFQNEAQLEKSRLLSDRFSAERPKGSFSTLEIQRTEQGDSAMYLCASSPRDYENNEQFFGPGTRLTVL.

The genes are TRBV5-4 and TRBJ2-7; D may be TRBD2 (6 bases). The CDR3 extends over 14 amino acids. Germline CDR1 is SGHNT and CDR2 is YYREEE (reference sequence). Trimming pared 3 bases from V and 3 bases from J, leaving 13 bases between. The CDR3 region is CASSSRDSNYEQYF. CDR3 DNA: TGTGCCAGCAGCTCCCGGGACTCCAACTACGAGCAGTACTTC.

This chain links TRBV4-3 with TRBJ1-5; the D is unclear. The CDR3 is 15 residues long. In germline, CDR1 is LGHNA, CDR2 YSLEER. With 0 bases removed from V and 6 bases from J, the gap between germline ends came to 12 bases. The CDR3: CASSQDHGEGQPQHF. As DNA, the CDR3 is TGCGCCAGCAGCCAAGATCATGGGGAGGGTCAGCCCCAGCATTTT.

In this sample, this clone turned up once. CDR3 sequence (DNA): TGTGCCAGCAGCTTGGTACAGCAAGAGACCCAGTACTTC. Its protein product is CASSLVQQETQYF. The V call is TRBV5-4, the J call TRBJ2-5; D remains ambiguous. Trimming stripped 0 bases from V and 2 bases from J, with 5 bases between. The germline CDR1 and CDR2 sequences are SGHNT and YYREEE (reference sequence). This CDR3 region has 13 residues.